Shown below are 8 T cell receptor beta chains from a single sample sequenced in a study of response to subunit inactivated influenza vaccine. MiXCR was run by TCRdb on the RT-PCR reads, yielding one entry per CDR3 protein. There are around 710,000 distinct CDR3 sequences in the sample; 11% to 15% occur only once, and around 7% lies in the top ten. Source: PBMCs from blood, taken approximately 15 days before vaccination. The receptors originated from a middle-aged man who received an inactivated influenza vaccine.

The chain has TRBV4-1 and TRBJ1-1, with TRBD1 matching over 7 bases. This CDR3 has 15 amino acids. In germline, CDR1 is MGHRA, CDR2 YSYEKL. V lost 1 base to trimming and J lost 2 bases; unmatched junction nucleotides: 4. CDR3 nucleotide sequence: TGCGCCAGCAGCCAAGTGGGGACAGTCAACACTGAAGCTTTCTTT. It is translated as CASSQVGTVNTEAFF.

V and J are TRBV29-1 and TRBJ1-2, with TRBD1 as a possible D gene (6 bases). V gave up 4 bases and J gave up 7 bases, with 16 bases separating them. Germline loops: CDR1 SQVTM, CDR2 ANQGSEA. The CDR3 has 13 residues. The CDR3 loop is CSVGRTDPFGYTF. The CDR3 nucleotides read TGCAGCGTTGGAAGGACAGACCCCTTTGGCTACACCTTC.

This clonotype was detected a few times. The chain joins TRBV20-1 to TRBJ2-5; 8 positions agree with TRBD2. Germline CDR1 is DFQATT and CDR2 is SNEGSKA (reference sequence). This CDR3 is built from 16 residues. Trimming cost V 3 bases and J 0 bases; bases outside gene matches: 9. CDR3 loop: CSARAGGGGHQETQYF. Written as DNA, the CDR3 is TGCAGTGCTAGGGCCGGGGGGGGAGGCCACCAAGAGACCCAGTACTTC.

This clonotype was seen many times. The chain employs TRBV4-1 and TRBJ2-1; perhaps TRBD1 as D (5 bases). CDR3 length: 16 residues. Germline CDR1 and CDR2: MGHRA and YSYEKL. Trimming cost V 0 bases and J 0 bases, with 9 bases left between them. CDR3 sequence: CASSQDRVASYNEQFF. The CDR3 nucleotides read TGCGCCAGCAGCCAAGACAGGGTCGCCTCCTACAATGAGCAGTTCTTC.

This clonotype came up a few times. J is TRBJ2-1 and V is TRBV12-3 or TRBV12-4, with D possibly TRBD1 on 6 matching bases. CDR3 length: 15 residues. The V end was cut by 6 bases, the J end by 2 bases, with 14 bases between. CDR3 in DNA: TGTGCCAGCAGCCGCGAGGGGGTCACCTACAATGAGCAGTTCTTC. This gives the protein CASSREGVTYNEQFF.

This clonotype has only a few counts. Written as DNA, the CDR3 is TGTGCCAGCAGTTTGGTCCTCGACCGGGACCTGTACTTC. Translation gives CASSLVLDRDLYF. The chain employs TRBV28 and TRBJ2-7; tentatively, D is TRBD1 or TRBD2 (5 bases each). Trimming shortened V by 3 bases and J by 12 bases, and 18 bases separated the two germline ends. From germline, CDR1 is MDHEN and CDR2 SYDVKM. This CDR3 has 13 residues. Using reference TRBV28 and TRBJ2-7 for the parts outside the CDR3, the full variable domain is DVKVTQSSRYLVKRTGEKVFLECVQDMDHENMFWYRQDPGLGLRLIYFSYDVKMKEKGDIPEGYSVSREKKERFSLILESASTNQTSMYLCASSLVLDRDLYFGPGTRLTVT.

The DNA of the CDR3 is TGCAGTGCTAAGGACCCCGGTAATGAAAAACTGTTTTTT. It specifies CSAKDPGNEKLFF. V gene TRBV20-1 combines with J gene TRBJ1-4; D is unclear. V was shortened by 4 bases and J by 4 bases, with 10 bases between the two germline ends. CDR1 DFQATT and CDR2 SNEGSKA come from the germline V gene (reference sequence). This CDR3 is 13 amino acids long.

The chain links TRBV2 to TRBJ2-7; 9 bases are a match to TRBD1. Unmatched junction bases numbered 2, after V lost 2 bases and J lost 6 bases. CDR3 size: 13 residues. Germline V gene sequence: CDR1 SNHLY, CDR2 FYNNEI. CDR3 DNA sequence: TGTGCCAGCAGTGAATACAGGGGGCGCGAGCAGTACTTC. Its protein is CASSEYRGREQYF.